The 9 T cell receptor beta chains in this list originate from one sample, sequenced in a study of metastatic and nonmetastatic thyroid tumors. TCRdb re-analyzed the PCR reads using MiXCR. The sample records around 19,000 clones, about 20% being singletons. No patient had received any treatment before thyroid surgery. Sequences were obtained from blood. These receptor sequences come from a female donor with papillary thyroid cancer or a benign thyroid nodule (not recorded which). Some clones in this sample may be carry-over from other donors' samples.

This clone was seen ten or more times. The chain's CDR3 is CASSIGRGFPDTQYF. The CDR3 nucleotides are TGTGCCAGTAGTATCGGACGGGGGTTTCCAGATACGCAGTATTTT. This sequence joins TRBV19 and TRBJ2-3; a possible D gene is TRBD2 (6 bases). V dropped 3 bases and J dropped 4 bases, with 14 bases sitting between them. The CDR3 length is 15 residues. Germline CDR1 and CDR2: LNHDA and SQIVND (reference sequence). Full variable domain (remainder filled in from reference TRBV19 and TRBJ2-3): DGGITQSPKYLFRKEGQNVTLSCEQNLNHDAMYWYRQDPGQGLRLIYYSQIVNDFQKGDIAEGYSVSREKKESFPLTVTSAQKNPTAFYLCASSIGRGFPDTQYFGPGTRLTVL.

Within the sample, this clone is medium-sized (0.01 to 0.1%). The chain carries TRBV5-1 and TRBJ2-7, with a possible D match to TRBD2 (6 bases). CDR1 is SGHRS, CDR2 YFSETQ, per germline. V was shortened by 1 base and J by 4 bases, with 15 bases between the two germline ends. The CDR3 consists of 15 residues. CDR3 DNA sequence: TGCGCCAGCAGCTTGTCTGACGGGAGTGCTTACGAGCAGTACTTC. Translating gives CASSLSDGSAYEQYF.

This clone appeared once. One end of the junction does not line up with germline, which may come from a read error. The gene calls are TRBV11-2 and TRBJ2-1, with D maybe TRBD2 (7 bases). Germline V gene data show CDR1 as SGHAT and CDR2 as FQNNGV. The CDR3 covers 16 residues. CDR3 protein: CVSSLGGDHRYNEQFF. As DNA, the CDR3 is TGTGTCAGCAGCTTAGGGGGGGACCACCGATACAATGAGCAGTTCTTC.

This clone was observed many times. The V call is TRBV6-1, the J call TRBJ2-5; D not resolved. Looked up from germline, CDR1 is MNHNS and CDR2 is SASEGT. Trimming left V 6 bases short and J 4 bases short, with 3 bases between. The CDR3 has 10 amino acids. DNA for the CDR3: TGTGCCAGCAGGAGAGAGACCCAGTACTTC. It codes for CASRRETQYF.

In this sample, this clone turned up a few times. This chain links TRBV2 with TRBJ2-7; perhaps TRBD1 as D (6 bases). Trimming took 6 bases from V and 2 from J, leaving 8 bases between them. This CDR3 has 12 amino acids. CDR1 is SNHLY, CDR2 FYNNEI, per germline. CDR3 protein: CASSGQTYEQYF. CDR3 DNA: TGTGCCAGCAGCGGACAGACCTACGAGCAGTACTTC.

This clone was seen repeatedly, ten times or more. Other nucleotide sequences from this sample produce the same CDR3. The rearrangement links TRBV29-1 to TRBJ1-1; TRBD1 might be the D (6 bases). The length of the CDR3 is 12 residues. Trimming removed 4 bases from V and 5 bases from J, with 11 bases in between. Germline V gives CDR1 SQVTM, CDR2 ANQGSEA. CDR3 residues: CSVAGAQTEAFF. The CDR3 DNA follows: TGCAGCGTTGCAGGGGCACAAACTGAAGCTTTCTTT.

This clone was seen only once. J is TRBJ2-1 and V is TRBV3-1, with 11 bases lining up with TRBD2. The V gene end was trimmed by 1 base and the J gene end by 3 bases; junction bases not matched to a gene: 11. The CDR3 is 19 residues long. Germline V CDR1 and CDR2: LGHDT, YNNKEL (reference sequence). CDR3 residues: CASSQGWGAGTSGYNEQFF. The CDR3 DNA is TGTGCCAGCAGCCAAGGTTGGGGGGCCGGGACTAGCGGCTACAATGAGCAGTTCTTC.

The rearrangement uses TRBV28 and TRBJ1-2, with no clear D. Trimming removed 2 bases at V and 0 bases at J, with 4 bases between. The CDR3 is 13 residues long. Germline V CDR1 and CDR2: MDHEN, SYDVKM. The CDR3 sequence is CASSLRANYGYTF. The CDR3 nucleotides read TGTGCCAGCAGTTTAAGGGCTAACTATGGCTACACCTTC.

The chain uses TRBV3-1 and TRBJ1-5; D gene ambiguous. Germline CDR1 reads LGHDT; CDR2 reads YNNKEL (reference sequence). Trimming cost V 5 bases and J 0 bases, with 2 bases left between them. The CDR3 spans 12 residues. The chain's CDR3 is CASSNSNQPQHF. As DNA, the CDR3 is TGTGCCAGCAGCAATAGCAATCAGCCCCAGCATTTT. Filled out from reference TRBV3-1 and TRBJ1-5, the complete variable domain reads DTAVSQTPKYLVTQMGNDKSIKCEQNLGHDTMYWYKQDSKKFLKIMFSYNNKELIINETVPNRFSPKSPDKAHLNLHINSLELGDSAVYFCASSNSNQPQHFGDGTRLSIL.